Detailed here is one T cell receptor beta chain. The target of this receptor is not known. Base-call qualities are not available, and no considerably larger clone is one nucleotide away. This sample was included in a study of response to subunit inactivated influenza vaccine (dated by TCRdb to 2016 to 2019). Study-level background: Deep quantitative T cell receptor repertoire profiling was used in the study to track responses to a trivalent subunit inactivated influenza vaccine.

Results and caveats for the whole study, not just this receptor: It was suggested by the authors that each seasonal influenza vaccination may recruit only a limited number of new T cells.

Library preparation employed RT-PCR. The instrument given in TCRdb is Illumina HiSeq 2500. Through fastp at Q25 and MiXCR, TCRdb rebuilt clones from the public reads, retaining in-frame beta chains. For every CDR3 protein sequence, its rows merge into one entry that carries the most common genes and DNA. Across this sample there are 400,000 to 550,000 distinct CDR3 sequences, with roughly 25% seen only once. Clones ranked in the top ten supply approximately 2% of the sample. The material was CD4+ T cells sorted from PBMCs, obtained 4 to 6 days after vaccination. The source of this sequence is a man aged 50-60 years who received an inactivated influenza vaccine. Donor details come from another sample of the same person, matched by shared clones.

The DNA sequence reads TGCAGCGTTGTAGAGAGCTTCACAGATACGCAGTATTTT. Its protein product is CSVVESFTDTQYF. The V and J genes are TRBV29-1 and TRBJ2-3; no D gene is confidently identified. From its cysteine to its phenylalanine, the CDR3 spans 13 amino acids. Only the CDR3 DNA stays, 39 bases, in frame from base 1. Between the V and J ends, shortened by 4 bases and 2 bases respectively, the junction contains 10 bases. CDR1 SQVTM and CDR2 ANQGSEA were looked up in the germline V gene.